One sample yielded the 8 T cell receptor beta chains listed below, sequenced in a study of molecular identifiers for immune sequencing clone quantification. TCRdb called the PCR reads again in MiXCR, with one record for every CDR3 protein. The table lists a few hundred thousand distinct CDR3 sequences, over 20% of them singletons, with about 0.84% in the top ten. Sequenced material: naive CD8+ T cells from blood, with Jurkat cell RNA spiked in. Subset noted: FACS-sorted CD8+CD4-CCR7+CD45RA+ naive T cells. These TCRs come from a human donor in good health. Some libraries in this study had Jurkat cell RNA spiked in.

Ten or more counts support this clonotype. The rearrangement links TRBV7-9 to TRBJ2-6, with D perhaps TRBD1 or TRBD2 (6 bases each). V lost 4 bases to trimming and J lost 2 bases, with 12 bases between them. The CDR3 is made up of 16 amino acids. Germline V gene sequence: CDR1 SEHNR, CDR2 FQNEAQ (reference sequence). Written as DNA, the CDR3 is TGTGCCAGCAGCTCTCCCCGGGGGCCTGGGGCCAACGTCCTGACTTTC. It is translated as CASSSPRGPGANVLTF.

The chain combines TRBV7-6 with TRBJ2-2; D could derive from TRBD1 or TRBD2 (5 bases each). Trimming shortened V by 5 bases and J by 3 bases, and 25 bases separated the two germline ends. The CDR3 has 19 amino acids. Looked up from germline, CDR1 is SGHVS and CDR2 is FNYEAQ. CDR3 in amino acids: CASSPPRLGVIRDTGELFF. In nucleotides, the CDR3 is TGTGCCAGCAGCCCTCCCCGTTTGGGGGTTATAAGGGACACCGGGGAGCTGTTTTTT.

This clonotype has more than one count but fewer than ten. CDR3 bases: TGTGCCAGCAGTTCGGCGTACAGGGGCGACGGGGAGCTGTTTTTT. It encodes CASSSAYRGDGELFF. This chain joins TRBV28 and TRBJ2-2, with TRBD1 matching 7 bases. J gave up 7 bases and V 4 bases, and 9 bases lay outside the gene matches. Per the germline V gene, CDR1 is MDHEN and CDR2 is SYDVKM. The CDR3 covers 15 residues.

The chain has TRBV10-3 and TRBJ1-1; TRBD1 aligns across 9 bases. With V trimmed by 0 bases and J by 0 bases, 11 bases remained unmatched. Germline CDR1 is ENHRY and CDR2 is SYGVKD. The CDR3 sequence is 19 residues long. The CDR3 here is CAISESLTGGARMNTEAFF. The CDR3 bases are TGTGCCATCAGTGAGTCTCTGACAGGGGGTGCCCGCATGAACACTGAAGCTTTCTTT.

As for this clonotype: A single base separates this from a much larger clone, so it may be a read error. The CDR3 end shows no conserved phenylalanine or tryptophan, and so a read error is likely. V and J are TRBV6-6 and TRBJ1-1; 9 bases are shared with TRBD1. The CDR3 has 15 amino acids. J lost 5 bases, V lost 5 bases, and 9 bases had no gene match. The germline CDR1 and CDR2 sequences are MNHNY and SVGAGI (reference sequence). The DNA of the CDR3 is TGTGCCAGCAGTGCCGAACAGGGGGCTGAAACTGAAGCTTTCTCT. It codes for CASSAEQGAETEAFS.

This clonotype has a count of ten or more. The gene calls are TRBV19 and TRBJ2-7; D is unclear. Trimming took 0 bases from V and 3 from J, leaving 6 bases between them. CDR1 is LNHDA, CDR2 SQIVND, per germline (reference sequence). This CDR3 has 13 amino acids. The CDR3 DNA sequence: TGTGCCAGTAGTATAGACCCCAACTACGAGCAGTACTTC. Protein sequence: CASSIDPNYEQYF.

CDR3 sequence: CSAIPGQGTYEQYF. In DNA, the CDR3 is TGCAGTGCTATCCCAGGACAGGGAACTTACGAGCAGTACTTC. The chain is built from TRBV20-1 and TRBJ2-7; 8 bases agree with TRBD1. The trim removed 4 bases at V and 4 bases at J, leaving 9 bases unmatched. There are 14 residues in the CDR3. Germline V lookup: CDR1 DFQATT, CDR2 SNEGSKA (reference sequence).

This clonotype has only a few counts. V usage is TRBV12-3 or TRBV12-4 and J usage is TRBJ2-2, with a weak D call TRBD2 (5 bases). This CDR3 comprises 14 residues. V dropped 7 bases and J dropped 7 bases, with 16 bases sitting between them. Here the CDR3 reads CASNAGETIGELFF. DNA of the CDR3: TGTGCCAGCAATGCCGGGGAGACAATCGGGGAGCTGTTTTTT.